Each of the 27 T cell receptor beta chains below was sequenced from the same sample in a study of shared clonotypes between healthy human individuals. Profiling relied on immunoSEQ multiplex PCR, and the TCRdb table lists in-frame clones only, not all of them. This table holds millions of clones, less than 95% found once. CD45RO-negative, CCR7-positively selected cells formed the naive CD8 fraction, excluding terminally differentiated effector memory CD45RA+ cells. The specimen sequenced was naive CD8+ T cells sorted from blood. The receptors shown here come from a man younger than 35 in good health.

The chain uses TRBV29-1 and TRBJ1-1; no clear D gene. The V end was cut by 6 bases, the J end by 6 bases, with 11 bases between. Germline V gives CDR1 SQVTM, CDR2 ANQGSEA. CDR3 length: 11 residues. This CDR3 is CSVLYGSEAFF. The CDR3 DNA is TGCAGCGTGCTATATGGCTCTGAAGCTTTCTTT.

The chain couples TRBV4-1 to TRBJ1-5, with D possibly TRBD1 on 5 matching bases. Trimming shortened V by 1 base and J by 2 bases, and 9 bases separated the two germline ends. Per germline, CDR1 MGHRA and CDR2 YSYEKL. This CDR3 has 15 residues. The CDR3 nucleotides are TGCGCCAGCAGCCAAGTAGGCAGGGGCAATCAGCCCCAGCATTTT. Its translation: CASSQVGRGNQPQHF.

This chain connects TRBV19 to TRBJ2-7; D ambiguous. CDR1 and CDR2 (germline): LNHDA, SQIVND (reference sequence). Trimming removed 4 bases from V and 3 bases from J, with 10 bases in between. The CDR3 extends over 13 amino acids. The CDR3 is CASSTNGDYEQYF. The CDR3 DNA is TGTGCCAGTAGTACGAACGGAGACTACGAGCAGTACTTC.

The CDR3 bases are TGCAGCGTGCCGGGGGGAGTTGGTGAAAAACTGTTTTTT. As protein: CSVPGGVGEKLFF. The gene calls are TRBV29-1 and TRBJ1-4, with D maybe TRBD1 (5 bases). The CDR3 has 13 residues. V dropped 6 bases and J dropped 7 bases, with 15 bases sitting between them. Germline values: CDR1 SQVTM, CDR2 ANQGSEA.

The V and J genes are TRBV27 and TRBJ2-7; 7 bases agree with TRBD1. From germline, CDR1 is MNHEY and CDR2 SMNVEV (reference sequence). The CDR3 is made up of 14 amino acids. Trimming cost V 3 bases and J 1 base; bases outside gene matches: 3. The CDR3 reads CASSFDRESYEQYF. For the CDR3, the DNA is TGTGCCAGCAGTTTTGACAGGGAGTCCTACGAGCAGTACTTC.

The V and J genes are TRBV10-3 and TRBJ1-1; no firm D call. Germline values: CDR1 ENHRY, CDR2 SYGVKD. The CDR3 is 13 residues long. Deletions cut 3 bases from V and 2 bases from J, with 7 bases between. Here the CDR3 reads CAISDTSNTEAFF. The CDR3 bases are TGTGCCATCAGTGACACTTCTAACACTGAAGCTTTCTTT.

The genes are TRBV6-5 and TRBJ2-7, with TRBD1 matching 10 bases. V shed 2 bases and J 5 bases; nucleotides not matched to a gene: 6. The CDR3 contains 15 residues. Germline CDR1 reads MNHEY; CDR2 reads SVGAGI. CDR3 DNA sequence: TGTGCCAGCAGTTACAATTCGGACAGGGGGAACGAGCAGTACTTC. Translation gives CASSYNSDRGNEQYF.

V usage is TRBV28 and J usage is TRBJ2-5; D is uncertain. The CDR3 loop spans 14 amino acids. V was cut by 3 bases and J by 5 bases, with 13 bases left in between. The V gene's germline CDR1 is MDHEN and CDR2 SYDVKM. The CDR3 DNA sequence: TGTGCCAGCAGTTTTGACCCTCCCAGGGAGACCCAGTACTTC. As protein: CASSFDPPRETQYF.

The rearrangement joins TRBV20-1 to TRBJ2-7; D remains ambiguous. The CDR3 spans 11 residues. V lost 6 bases, J lost 5 bases, and 11 bases lay in between. The V gene's germline CDR1 is DFQATT and CDR2 SNEGSKA (reference sequence). As DNA, the CDR3 is TGCAGTGCCAAGACTGTGAACGAGCAGTACTTC. Its protein is CSAKTVNEQYF.

The chain joins TRBV7-9 to TRBJ2-5; a weak D match, TRBD1 (6 bases). The germline V gene encodes CDR1 SEHNR and CDR2 FQNEAQ (reference sequence). Trimming removed 5 bases at V and 4 bases at J, with 20 bases between. CDR3 length: 16 amino acids. This CDR3 reads CASSPPTGPEGETQYF. The CDR3 DNA reads as TGTGCCAGCAGCCCCCCAACAGGGCCCGAAGGAGAGACCCAGTACTTC.

The chain joins TRBV11-2 to TRBJ1-1; the D gene is possibly TRBD1 (5 bases). CDR1 and CDR2 (germline): SGHAT, FQNNGV. CDR3 length equals 15 residues. The V end was cut by 2 bases, the J end by 4 bases, with 14 bases between. The CDR3 here is CASSLYERGGTEAFF. The CDR3 DNA follows: TGTGCCAGCAGCTTATACGAGCGGGGCGGCACTGAAGCTTTCTTT. The full variable domain, its missing parts supplied by reference TRBV11-2 and TRBJ1-1, is EAGVAQSPRYKIIEKRQSVAFWCNPISGHATLYWYQQILGQGPKLLIQFQNNGVVDDSQLPKDRFSAERLKGVDSTLKIQPAKLEDSAVYLCASSLYERGGTEAFFGQGTRLTVV.

The V call is TRBV7-8, the J call TRBJ2-7; D is uncertain. Germline V gives CDR1 SGHVS, CDR2 FQNEAQ. The V gene lost 4 bases and the J gene lost 7 bases, with 8 bases spanning the gap. The CDR3 runs to 11 residues. CDR3 sequence (DNA): TGTGCCAGCAGCTACCTAGGAGAGCAGTACTTC. Its protein product is CASSYLGEQYF.

The chain combines TRBV5-6 with TRBJ2-3; TRBD2 aligns across 8 bases. CDR3 length equals 18 residues. Germline V gives CDR1 SGHDT, CDR2 YYEEEE. The ends lost 4 bases at V and 4 bases at J; junction bases unmatched: 17. CDR3: CASSPGALLGRAADTQYF. In DNA form, the CDR3 reads TGTGCCAGCAGCCCAGGCGCTCTCCTCGGGAGGGCCGCAGATACGCAGTATTTT. The entire variable domain, with the rest obtained from reference TRBV5-6 and TRBJ2-3, is as follows: DAGVTQSPTHLIKTRGQQVTLRCSPKSGHDTVSWYQQALGQGPQFIFQYYEEEERQRGNFPDRFSGHQFPNYSSELNVNALLLGDSALYLCASSPGALLGRAADTQYFGPGTRLTVL.

This chain links TRBV15 with TRBJ2-5; maybe TRBD2 (5 bases). Germline CDR1 LNHNV, CDR2 YYDKDF (reference sequence). The CDR3 length is 17 residues. Trimming cost V 5 bases and J 3 bases, with 22 bases left between them. The CDR3, as DNA: TGTGCCACCAGCCTAGCCCGGGCTTTGTTTACCGAAGAGACCCAGTACTTC. Its translation: CATSLARALFTEETQYF.

This chain links TRBV4-1 with TRBJ1-6; the D gene is possibly TRBD1 (5 bases). The CDR3 length is 14 residues. Germline CDR1 is MGHRA and CDR2 is YSYEKL. The V gene lost 0 bases and the J gene lost 8 bases, with 8 bases spanning the gap. CDR3 nucleotides: TGCGCCAGCAGCCAAGAGGGGGTAGATTCACCCCTCCACTTT. Its protein product is CASSQEGVDSPLHF.

As for this clone: The sample carries other DNA sequences with the same CDR3. This chain joins TRBV27 and TRBJ2-3; 9 bases are shared with TRBD2. Germline-derived CDR1 and CDR2 are MNHEY and SMNVEV (reference sequence). The CDR3 totals 15 residues. V lost 0 bases, J lost 3 bases, and 1 base stayed unmatched. CDR3 sequence (DNA): TGTGCCAGCAGTTTATCAGCGGGGGGAACAGATACGCAGTATTTT. It is translated as CASSLSAGGTDTQYF.

This clone has just one count. The CDR3 DNA is TGTGCCAGCGGGACAGGGAACACCGGGGAGCTGTTTTTT. It is translated as CASGTGNTGELFF. The V call is TRBV6-5, the J call TRBJ2-2, with 8 bases that match TRBD1. From germline, CDR1 is MNHEY and CDR2 SVGAGI. V was clipped by 8 bases and J by 1 base; unmatched bases: 0. The CDR3 is made up of 13 amino acids.

The chain combines TRBV27 with TRBJ2-3; 7 nucleotides match TRBD1. V shed 5 bases and J 5 bases; nucleotides not matched to a gene: 13. The V gene's germline CDR1 is MNHEY and CDR2 SMNVEV (reference sequence). The CDR3 is made up of 16 amino acids. The CDR3, as DNA: TGTGCCAGCAGTACAGGGGCCTTGAACTTCCAAGATACGCAGTATTTT. It yields the protein CASSTGALNFQDTQYF.

V gene TRBV19 combines with J gene TRBJ2-5; D unresolved. V gave up 4 bases and J gave up 5 bases, with 14 bases separating them. The germline V gene has CDR1 LNHDA and CDR2 SQIVND (reference sequence). This CDR3 is built from 14 residues. DNA of the CDR3: TGTGCCAGTAGTACTATCGGAGTCGGGGAGACCCAGTACTTC. This codes for CASSTIGVGETQYF.

V usage is TRBV19 and J usage is TRBJ2-7; TRBD1 is a possible D gene (5 bases). Germline CDR1 LNHDA, CDR2 SQIVND (reference sequence). Trimming left V 5 bases short and J 2 bases short, with 13 bases between. CDR3 length: 14 amino acids. CDR3 loop: CASSEDRGPYEQYF. The CDR3 DNA reads as TGTGCCAGTAGTGAAGACAGAGGTCCCTACGAGCAGTACTTC.

This clone was counted a few times. This sample includes further DNA sequences coding for the same CDR3. V and J are TRBV9 and TRBJ1-1; no clear D gene. The V end lost 0 bases, the J end lost 0 bases, and 3 bases lay between the germline ends. The CDR3 runs to 13 residues. In germline, CDR1 is SGDLS, CDR2 YYNGEE. The CDR3 region is CASSVAMNTEAFF. Here the CDR3 DNA reads TGTGCCAGCAGCGTAGCAATGAACACTGAAGCTTTCTTT.

This chain links TRBV4-3 with TRBJ2-1; D is ambiguous. V was pared by 3 bases and J by 5 bases, with 8 bases between. In germline, CDR1 is LGHNA, CDR2 YSLEER. The CDR3 is 13 amino acids. CDR3 amino acids: CASSQVGNNEQFF. As DNA, the CDR3 is TGCGCCAGCAGCCAGGTTGGGAACAATGAGCAGTTCTTC.

The V and J genes are TRBV27 and TRBJ2-2; 8 nucleotides line up with TRBD2. The trim removed 4 bases at V and 5 bases at J, leaving 15 bases unmatched. CDR1 and CDR2 from the germline V gene are MNHEY and SMNVEV (reference sequence). There are 18 residues in the CDR3. The CDR3 DNA follows: TGTGCCAGCAGTTCGGGGGGGCTGGCGGGAGTATCAACCGGGGAGCTGTTTTTT. It specifies CASSSGGLAGVSTGELFF.

This rearrangement joins TRBV6-5 to TRBJ1-1, with D hard to call. CDR1 is MNHEY, CDR2 SVGAGI, per germline. Trimming stripped 2 bases from V and 8 bases from J, with 6 bases between. There are 11 residues in the CDR3. CDR3 region: CASSYVAEAFF. The CDR3 DNA reads as TGTGCCAGCAGTTACGTGGCAGAAGCTTTCTTT.

The chain employs TRBV27 and TRBJ2-3; a weak D match, TRBD1 (6 bases). Between the trimmed V and J ends, which lost 1 base and 9 bases, there was a span of 17 bases. CDR1 and CDR2 from the germline V gene are MNHEY and SMNVEV (reference sequence). This CDR3 region has 15 residues. The CDR3 loop is CASSLLQGFKGTQYF. The CDR3 DNA reads as TGTGCCAGCAGTTTATTACAGGGATTCAAGGGAACGCAGTATTTT.

The chain couples TRBV6-6 to TRBJ1-2; D perhaps matches TRBD1 (5 bases). Germline-derived CDR1 and CDR2 are MNHNY and SVGAGI (reference sequence). This CDR3 spans 11 amino acids. Trimming removed 3 bases from V and 8 bases from J, with 7 bases in between. The CDR3 DNA sequence: TGTGCCAGCAGTTATCAGGGCGGCTACACCTTC. Translation gives CASSYQGGYTF.

The chain carries TRBV5-1 and TRBJ2-1; D possibly corresponds to TRBD2 (6 bases). This CDR3 comprises 16 residues. Germline V CDR1 and CDR2: SGHRS, YFSETQ. The V end was cut by 2 bases, the J end by 4 bases, with 16 bases between. The CDR3 DNA reads as TGCGCCAGCAGCTTACCCGTTCCGGGACTGTACAATGAGCAGTTCTTC. Translation: CASSLPVPGLYNEQFF.